This T cell receptor beta chain was sequenced during a study of blood T cell repertoires in COVID-19. Profiled with immunoSEQ multiplex PCR; TCRdb holds only in-frame clones, not every one. The data contain 400,000 to 550,000 clones, approximately 90% of them seen just once; the ten biggest clones take up approximately 4.5%. Germline lookup yields CDR1 MNHNS and CDR2 SASEGT. This CDR3 is built from 15 residues. Trimming removed 2 bases at V and 7 bases at J, with 17 bases between. Sequences were obtained from peripheral blood. The rearrangement uses TRBV6-1 and TRBJ2-5, with D unclear. This clonotype originated in a woman in her thirties with acute or convalescent COVID-19. In DNA, the CDR3 is TGTGCCAGCAGTGAAATAGCCCAGCCTTCTAGGACCCAGTACTTC. Translation: CASSEIAQPSRTQYF.